This T cell receptor (beta chain) was sequenced for a study of molecular identifiers for immune sequencing clone quantification. General study points: Clonotypes surpassing 20 RNA copies contained over 97% of effector molecules, versus under 1% in naive cells.

This clonotype was observed many times. The antigen remains undetermined. It was with previously described methods and listed TCR primers that bulk TCR libraries were made. One entry per CDR3 protein results from TCRdb running MiXCR on the PCR reads. The sample consists of some 320,000 distinct CDR3 sequences, about 21% of them appearing once. CDR3 length: 13 residues. The germline V gene has CDR1 DFQATT and CDR2 SNEGSKA (reference sequence). Trimming pared 3 bases from V and 0 bases from J, leaving 9 bases between. V and J are TRBV20-1 and TRBJ2-7, with D maybe TRBD2 (5 bases). The clonotype comes from a human donor in good health. Some libraries in this study had Jurkat cell RNA spiked in. The sample taken for sequencing was naive CD8+ T cells from blood, with Jurkat cell RNA spiked in. Subset noted: FACS-sorted CD8+CD4-CCR7+CD45RA+ naive T cells. The chain's CDR3 is CSASGKHSYEQYF. The CDR3, as DNA: TGCAGTGCTAGCGGGAAGCACTCCTACGAGCAGTACTTC.